This TCR beta chain comes out of a study of T cells in Graves' hyperthyroidism and ophthalmopathy. Points from the study as a whole: Most thyroid-expanded clonotypes above 0.001 were also found in blood. Through a model of 13 V-J features, ophthalmopathy was separated from stable hyperthyroidism.

This clonotype has a count of ten or more. Its antigen is not identified. Amplification targeted TCR beta CDR3 regions from RNA transcripts. A set of HTBI primers served as the primers for a first-round RT-PCR of the TCR CDR3. TCRdb called the multiplex PCR reads again in MiXCR, with one record for every CDR3 protein. The table has some 360,000 distinct CDR3 sequences, 15% to 20% seen once. CDR3 size: 11 residues. Trimming removed 6 bases from V and 2 bases from J, with 8 bases in between. Looked up from germline, CDR1 is SQVTM and CDR2 is ANQGSEA. A NOSPECS grade of at least 4, a Clinical Activity Score of at least 3 and duration under 3 months were recorded in ophthalmopathy patients. Cells are PBMCs isolated from 10 ml of fresh blood.

Material: blood. The V call is TRBV29-1, the J call TRBJ2-7; D unresolved. The receptor's source is a woman aged 40 to 50 with Graves' ophthalmopathy. CDR3 in amino acids: CSVAQPYEQYF. Here the CDR3 DNA reads TGCAGCGTCGCCCAGCCCTACGAGCAGTACTTC.